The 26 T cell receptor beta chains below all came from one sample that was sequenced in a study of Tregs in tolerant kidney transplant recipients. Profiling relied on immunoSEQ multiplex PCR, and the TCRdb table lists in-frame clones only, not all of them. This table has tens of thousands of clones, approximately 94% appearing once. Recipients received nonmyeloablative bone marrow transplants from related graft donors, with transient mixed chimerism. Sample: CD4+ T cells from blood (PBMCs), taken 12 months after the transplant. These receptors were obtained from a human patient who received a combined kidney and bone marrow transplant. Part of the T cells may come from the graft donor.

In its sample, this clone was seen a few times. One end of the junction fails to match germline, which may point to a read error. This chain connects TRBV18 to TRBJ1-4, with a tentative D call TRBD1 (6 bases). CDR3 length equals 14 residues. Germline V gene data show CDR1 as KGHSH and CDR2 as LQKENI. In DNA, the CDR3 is TGTGCCAGCTCCCCACAGGGAGGAAATGAAAAACTGTTTTTT. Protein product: CASSPQGGNEKLFF.

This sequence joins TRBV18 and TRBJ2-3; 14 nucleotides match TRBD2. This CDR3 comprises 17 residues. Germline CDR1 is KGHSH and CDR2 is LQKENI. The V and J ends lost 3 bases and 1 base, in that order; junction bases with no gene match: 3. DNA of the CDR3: TGTGCCAGCTCACCGGGACTAGCGGGAGTTGGCACAGATACGCAGTATTTT. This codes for CASSPGLAGVGTDTQYF.

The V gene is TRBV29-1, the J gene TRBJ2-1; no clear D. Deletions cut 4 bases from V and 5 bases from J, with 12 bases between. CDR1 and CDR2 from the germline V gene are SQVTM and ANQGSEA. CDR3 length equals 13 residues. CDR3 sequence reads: CSVGPYEDNEQFF. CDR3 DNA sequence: TGCAGCGTTGGGCCCTATGAGGACAATGAGCAGTTCTTC.

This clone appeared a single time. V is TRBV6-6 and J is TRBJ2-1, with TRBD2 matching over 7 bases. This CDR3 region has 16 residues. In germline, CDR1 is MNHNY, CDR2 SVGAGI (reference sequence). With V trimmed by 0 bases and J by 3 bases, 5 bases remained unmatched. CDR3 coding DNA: TGTGCCAGCAGTTACTCGCCTAGCGGCAACTACAATGAGCAGTTCTTC. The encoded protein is CASSYSPSGNYNEQFF.

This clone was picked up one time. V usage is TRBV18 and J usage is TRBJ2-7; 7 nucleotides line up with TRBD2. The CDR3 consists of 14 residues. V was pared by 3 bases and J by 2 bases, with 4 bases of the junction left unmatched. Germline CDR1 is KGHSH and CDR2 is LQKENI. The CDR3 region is CASSPGRPTYEQYF. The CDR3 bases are TGTGCCAGCTCACCCGGGAGGCCTACCTACGAGCAGTACTTC.

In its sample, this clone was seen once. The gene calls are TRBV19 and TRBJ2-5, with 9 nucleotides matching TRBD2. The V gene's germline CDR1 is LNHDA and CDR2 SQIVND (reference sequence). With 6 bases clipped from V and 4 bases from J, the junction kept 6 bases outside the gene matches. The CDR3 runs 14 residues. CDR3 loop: CASSTGLAPETQYF. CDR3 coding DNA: TGTGCCAGTAGCACGGGACTAGCCCCAGAGACCCAGTACTTC.

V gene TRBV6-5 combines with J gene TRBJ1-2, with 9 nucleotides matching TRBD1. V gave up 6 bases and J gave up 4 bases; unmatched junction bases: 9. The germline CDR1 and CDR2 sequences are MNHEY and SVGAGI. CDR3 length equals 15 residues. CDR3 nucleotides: TGTGCCAGCAGCCGGGGGACAGGGCTATCCTATGGCTACACCTTC. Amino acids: CASSRGTGLSYGYTF.

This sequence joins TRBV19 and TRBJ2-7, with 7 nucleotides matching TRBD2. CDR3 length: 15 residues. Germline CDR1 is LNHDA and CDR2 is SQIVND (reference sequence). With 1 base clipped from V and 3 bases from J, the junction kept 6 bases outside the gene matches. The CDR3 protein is CASSIASGRDYEQYF. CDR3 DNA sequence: TGTGCCAGTAGTATAGCGTCAGGGAGGGACTACGAGCAGTACTTC.

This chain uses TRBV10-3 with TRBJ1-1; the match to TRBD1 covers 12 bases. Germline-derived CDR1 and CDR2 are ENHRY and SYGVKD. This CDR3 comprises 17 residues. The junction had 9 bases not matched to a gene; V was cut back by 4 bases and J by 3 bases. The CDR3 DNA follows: TGTGCCATCAGTGCCCAGGGACAGGGGGCTGGGGACACTGAAGCTTTCTTT. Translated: CAISAQGQGAGDTEAFF.

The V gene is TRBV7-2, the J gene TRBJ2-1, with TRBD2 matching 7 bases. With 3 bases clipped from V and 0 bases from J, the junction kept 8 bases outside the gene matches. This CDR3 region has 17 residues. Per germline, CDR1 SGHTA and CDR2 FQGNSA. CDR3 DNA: TGTGCCAGCAGCTTGTCCCTAGCGGAGAGCTCCTACAATGAGCAGTTCTTC. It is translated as CASSLSLAESSYNEQFF.

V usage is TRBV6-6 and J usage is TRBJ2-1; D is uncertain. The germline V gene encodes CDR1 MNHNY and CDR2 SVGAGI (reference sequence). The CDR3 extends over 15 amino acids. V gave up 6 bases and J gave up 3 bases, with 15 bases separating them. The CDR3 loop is CASSLLLAGYNEQFF. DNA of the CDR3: TGTGCCAGCAGCCTGCTTTTGGCTGGCTACAATGAGCAGTTCTTC.

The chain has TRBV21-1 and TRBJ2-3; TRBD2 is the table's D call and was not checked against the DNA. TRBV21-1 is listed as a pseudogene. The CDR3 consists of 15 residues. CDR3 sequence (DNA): TGTGCCAGCAGCCCGCCTGGGCGGGGGATAGATACGCAGTATTTT. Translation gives CASSPPGRGIDTQYF.

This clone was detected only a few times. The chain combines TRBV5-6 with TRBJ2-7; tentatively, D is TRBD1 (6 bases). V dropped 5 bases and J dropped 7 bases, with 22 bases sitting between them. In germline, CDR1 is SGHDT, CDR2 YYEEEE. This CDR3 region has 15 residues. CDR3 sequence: CASRPTGTPGREQYF. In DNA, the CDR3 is TGTGCCAGCAGACCAACCGGGACACCGGGTCGGGAGCAGTACTTC.

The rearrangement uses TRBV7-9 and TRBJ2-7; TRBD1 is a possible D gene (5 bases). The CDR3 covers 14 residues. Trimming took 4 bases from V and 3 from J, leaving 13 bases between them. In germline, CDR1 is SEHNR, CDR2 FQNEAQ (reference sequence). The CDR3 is CASSSLDRDYEQYF. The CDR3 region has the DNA TGTGCCAGCAGCTCACTCGACAGAGACTACGAGCAGTACTTC. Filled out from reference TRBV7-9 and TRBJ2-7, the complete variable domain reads DTGVSQNPRHKITKRGQNVTFRCDPISEHNRLYWYRQTLGQGPEFLTYFQNEAQLEKSRLLSDRFSAERPKGSFSTLEIQRTEQGDSAMYLCASSSLDRDYEQYFGPGTRLTVT.

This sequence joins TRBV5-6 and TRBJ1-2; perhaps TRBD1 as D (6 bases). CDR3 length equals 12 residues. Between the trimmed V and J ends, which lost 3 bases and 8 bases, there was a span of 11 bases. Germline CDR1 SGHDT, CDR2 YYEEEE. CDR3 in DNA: TGTGCCAGCAGCTACAGGGTGGGAGGCTACACCTTC. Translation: CASSYRVGGYTF.

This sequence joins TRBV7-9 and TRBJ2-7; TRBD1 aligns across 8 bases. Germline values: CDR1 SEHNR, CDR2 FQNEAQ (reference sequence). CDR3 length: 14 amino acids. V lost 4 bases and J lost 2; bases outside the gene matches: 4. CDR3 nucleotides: TGTGCCAGCAGCTCCTGGGACAGGCCCTACGAGCAGTACTTC. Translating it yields CASSSWDRPYEQYF.

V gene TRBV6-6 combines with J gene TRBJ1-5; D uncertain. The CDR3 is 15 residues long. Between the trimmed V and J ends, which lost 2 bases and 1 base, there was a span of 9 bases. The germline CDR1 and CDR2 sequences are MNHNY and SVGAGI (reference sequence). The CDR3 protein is CASSYNLRSNQPQHF. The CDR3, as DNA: TGTGCCAGCAGTTACAACCTGAGGAGCAATCAGCCCCAGCATTTT.

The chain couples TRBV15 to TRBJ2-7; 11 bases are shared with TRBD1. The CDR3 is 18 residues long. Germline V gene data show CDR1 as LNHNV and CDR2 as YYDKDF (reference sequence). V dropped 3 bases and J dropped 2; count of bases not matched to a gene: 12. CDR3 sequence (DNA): TGTGCCACCAGCAGGGGGACAGGGGGGAAAATCCCCGCCTACGAGCAGTACTTC. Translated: CATSRGTGGKIPAYEQYF.

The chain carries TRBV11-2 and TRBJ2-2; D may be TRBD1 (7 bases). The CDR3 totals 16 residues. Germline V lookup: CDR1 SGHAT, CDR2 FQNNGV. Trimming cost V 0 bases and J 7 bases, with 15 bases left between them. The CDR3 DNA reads TGTGCCAGCAGCTTAGATCGGCCAGGGGGAGGCGGGGAGCTGTTTTTT. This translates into CASSLDRPGGGGELFF.

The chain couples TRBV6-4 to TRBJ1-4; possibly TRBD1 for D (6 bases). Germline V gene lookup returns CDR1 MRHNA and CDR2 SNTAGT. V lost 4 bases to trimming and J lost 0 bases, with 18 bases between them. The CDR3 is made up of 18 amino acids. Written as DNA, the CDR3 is TGTGCCAGCAGTGGAGACTTATACAGGGCCTCAACTAATGAAAAACTGTTTTTT. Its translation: CASSGDLYRASTNEKLFF.

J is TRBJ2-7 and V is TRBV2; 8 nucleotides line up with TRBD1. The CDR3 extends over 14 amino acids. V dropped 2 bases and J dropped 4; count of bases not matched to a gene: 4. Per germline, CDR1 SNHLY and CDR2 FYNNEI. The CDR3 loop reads CASSESTGGYEQYF. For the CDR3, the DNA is TGTGCCAGCAGTGAAAGCACAGGGGGGTACGAGCAGTACTTC.

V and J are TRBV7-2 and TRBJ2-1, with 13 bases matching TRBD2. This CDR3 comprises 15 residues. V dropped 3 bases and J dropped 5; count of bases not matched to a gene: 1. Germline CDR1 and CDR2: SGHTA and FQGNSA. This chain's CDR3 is CASSLGLAGNNEQFF. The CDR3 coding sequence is TGTGCCAGCAGCTTGGGACTAGCGGGGAACAATGAGCAGTTCTTC.

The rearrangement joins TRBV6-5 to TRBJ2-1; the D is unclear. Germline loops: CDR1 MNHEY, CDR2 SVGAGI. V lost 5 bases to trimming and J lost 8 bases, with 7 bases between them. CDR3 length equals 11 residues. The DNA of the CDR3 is TGTGCCAGCAGTCGTTCTGATGAGCAGTTCTTC. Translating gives CASSRSDEQFF.

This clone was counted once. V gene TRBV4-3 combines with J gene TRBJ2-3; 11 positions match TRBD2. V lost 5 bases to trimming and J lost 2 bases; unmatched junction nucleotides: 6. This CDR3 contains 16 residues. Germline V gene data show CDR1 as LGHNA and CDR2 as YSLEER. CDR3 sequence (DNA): TGCGCCAGCAGCACCCGACTAGCGGGATTCACAGATACGCAGTATTTT. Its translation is CASSTRLAGFTDTQYF.

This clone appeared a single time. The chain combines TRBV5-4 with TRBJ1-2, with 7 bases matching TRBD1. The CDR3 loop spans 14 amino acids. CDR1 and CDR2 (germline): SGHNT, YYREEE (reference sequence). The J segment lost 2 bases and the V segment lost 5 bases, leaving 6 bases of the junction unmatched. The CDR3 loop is CASRRTGSNYGYTF. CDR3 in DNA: TGTGCCAGCAGGAGGACAGGTTCAAACTATGGCTACACCTTC.

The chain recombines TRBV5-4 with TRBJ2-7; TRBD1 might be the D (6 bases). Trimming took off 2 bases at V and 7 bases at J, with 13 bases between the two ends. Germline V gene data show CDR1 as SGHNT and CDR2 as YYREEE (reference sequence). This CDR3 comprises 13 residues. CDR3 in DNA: TGTGCCAGCAGCTTTACAGGGTATAGGGAGCAGTACTTC. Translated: CASSFTGYREQYF.